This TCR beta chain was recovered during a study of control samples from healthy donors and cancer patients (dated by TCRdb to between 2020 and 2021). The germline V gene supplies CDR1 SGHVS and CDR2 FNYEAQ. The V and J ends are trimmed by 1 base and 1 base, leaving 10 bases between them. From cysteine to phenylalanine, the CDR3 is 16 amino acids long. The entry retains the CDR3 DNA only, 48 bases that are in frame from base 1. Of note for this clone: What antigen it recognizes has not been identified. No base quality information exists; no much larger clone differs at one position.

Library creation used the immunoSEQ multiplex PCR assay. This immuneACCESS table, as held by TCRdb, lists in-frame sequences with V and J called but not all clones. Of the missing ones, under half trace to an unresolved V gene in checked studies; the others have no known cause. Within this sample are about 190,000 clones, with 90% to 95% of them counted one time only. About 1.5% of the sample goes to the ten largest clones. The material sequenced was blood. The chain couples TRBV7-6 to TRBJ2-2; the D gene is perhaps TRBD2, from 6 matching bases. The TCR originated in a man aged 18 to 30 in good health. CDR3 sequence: CASSLVPAGNTGELFF. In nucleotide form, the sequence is TGTGCCAGCAGCTTAGTGCCAGCGGGGAACACCGGGGAGCTGTTTTTT.